A selection of T cell receptor beta chains follows, all from one sample in a study of PD-L1 blockade in urothelial cancer. Measured with immunoSEQ multiplex PCR; TCRdb has only the in-frame clones, and not every one. The sample has tens of thousands of clones, nearly 90% seen once. The sample in question was PBMCs, obtained around atezolizumab (anti-PD-L1) treatment. These receptors were collected from a man aged 60 to 69 with urothelial cancer. Both conserved end residues are part of each CDR3. The D gene is left open where the match is weak. The size of a clone is reported for some rows only, either as once, few or many, or as a class for expanded clones.

CASSQGDSTDTQYF | TGCGCCAGCAGCCAAGGGGACTCCACAGATACGCAGTATTTT | TRBJ2-3 | once | . | TRBV5-1
CASSPRTGSSTDTQYF | TGTGCCAGCAGCCCTCGTACGGGTTCTAGCACAGATACGCAGTATTTT | TRBJ2-3 | . | . | TRBV9
CASSKPLAGGRGDTQYF | TGTGCCAGCAGCAAGCCCCTAGCGGGGGGACGGGGGGATACGCAGTATTTT | TRBJ2-3 | . | TRBD2 | TRBV5-4
CVVVEGFREQYF | TGTGTGGTGGTTGAGGGTTTTCGCGAGCAGTACTTC | TRBJ2-7 | . | . | TRBV21-1
CASSAPRGANEKLFF | TGTGCCAGCTCAGCTCCACGGGGGGCTAATGAAAAACTGTTTTTT | TRBJ1-4 | . | . | TRBV2
CASSRSGGTPYEQYF | TGTGCCAGCAGTAGAAGCGGGGGAACACCCTACGAGCAGTACTTC | TRBJ2-7 | . | TRBD2 | TRBV6-5
CASSLKEPGDTEAFF | TGTGCCAGCAGCTTAAAAGAGCCAGGGGACACTGAAGCTTTCTTT | TRBJ1-1 | . | . | TRBV7-9
CASSLSRGNTIYF | TGCGCCAGCAGCTTGTCGCGTGGAAACACCATATATTTT | TRBJ1-3 | few | . | TRBV5-1
CASRRGGPEKLFF | TGTGCCAGCAGACGTGGGGGCCCTGAAAAACTGTTTTTT | TRBJ1-4 | . | . | TRBV5-8
CASWTVKGSYNEQFF | TGTGCCTCTTGGACAGTTAAGGGCTCCTACAATGAGCAGTTCTTC | TRBJ2-1 | . | . | TRBV2
CASSPEGSTDTQYF | TGTGCCAGCAGTCCTGAGGGCAGCACAGATACGCAGTATTTT | TRBJ2-3 | . | . | TRBV25-1
CASRTSGRAVQPQHF | TGTGCCAGCAGGACCTCCGGCAGGGCCGTTCAGCCCCAGCATTTT | TRBJ1-5 | . | . | TRBV28
CASSLAFRSYGYTF | TGTGCCAGCAGCTTGGCCTTCAGATCCTATGGCTACACCTTC | TRBJ1-2 | few | . | TRBV5-6
CASSLAPTSGGRSDTQYF | TGTGCCAGCAGCTTAGCCCCGACTAGCGGGGGGAGGTCAGATACGCAGTATTTT | TRBJ2-3 | once | TRBD2 | TRBV7-6
CASSSSVLEQFF | TGTGCCAGCAGCTCCAGTGTGTTAGAGCAGTTCTTC | TRBJ2-1 | . | . | TRBV11-2
CASSSTEESTYEQYF | TGTGCTAGCAGCTCGACAGAGGAGAGTACCTACGAGCAGTACTTC | TRBJ2-7 | . | . | TRBV7-7
CASSIRTGAASPLHF | TGTGCCAGTAGTATAAGGACAGGGGCCGCTTCACCCCTCCACTTT | TRBJ1-6 | . | TRBD1 | TRBV19
CASSPLGGRADTQYF | TGTGCCAGCAGCCCACTGGGGGGGCGTGCAGATACGCAGTATTTT | TRBJ2-3 | . | . | TRBV9
CASSQGGYEQYF | TGTGCCAGCAGCCAAGGAGGGTACGAGCAGTACTTC | TRBJ2-7 | . | . | TRBV14
CASSPGTGGRYTF | TGTGCCAGCAGTCCAGGGACAGGGGGCAGGTACACCTTC | TRBJ1-2 | . | TRBD1 | TRBV27
CASSQDSAGGPGELFF | TGTGCCAGCAGCCAAGATTCGGCGGGGGGGCCCGGGGAGCTGTTTTTT | TRBJ2-2 | . | TRBD2 | TRBV4-2
CASSHGQGAYTEAFF | TGCGCCAGCAGCCATGGACAGGGGGCCTACACTGAAGCTTTCTTT | TRBJ1-1 | . | TRBD1 | TRBV4-1
CASSLYTNEKLFF | TGCGCCAGCAGCTTGTATACTAATGAAAAACTGTTTTTT | TRBJ1-4 | once | . | TRBV5-1
CAISETGATEAFF | TGTGCCATCAGTGAGACAGGGGCAACTGAAGCTTTCTTT | TRBJ1-1 | . | TRBD1 | TRBV10-3
CASSTGGSGYGYTF | TGTGCCAGTAGCACAGGGGGCTCCGGCTATGGCTACACCTTC | TRBJ1-2 | . | TRBD1 | TRBV19
CASNAGLAGRLEQFF | TGTGCCAGCAATGCAGGACTAGCGGGGCGCCTGGAGCAGTTCTTC | TRBJ2-1 | . | TRBD2 | TRBV5-4
CASTQSRAGSYNEQFF | TGTGCCAGCACCCAGTCCCGTGCAGGTTCCTACAATGAGCAGTTCTTC | TRBJ2-1 | few | . | TRBV7-8
CASTKDSNYGYTF | TGTGCCAGCACCAAGGACAGTAACTATGGCTACACCTTC | TRBJ1-2 | . | . | TRBV6-5
CASRLGQLSSPLHF | TGTGCCAGCAGACTTGGACAGCTGAGCTCACCCCTCCACTTT | TRBJ1-6 | few | . | TRBV6-5
CASRGGLAGDTGEFF | TGCGCCAGCAGGGGTGGCCTAGCGGGGGACACCGGCGAGTTCTTC | TRBJ2-1 | . | TRBD2 | TRBV10-2
CASSYQQGFKGTGETQYF | TGTGCCAGCAGCTACCAACAGGGGTTCAAGGGAACGGGAGAGACCCAGTACTTC | TRBJ2-5 | . | TRBD1 | TRBV7-6
CASSIGQGGVYGYTF | TGTGCCAGTAGTATTGGCCAGGGCGGCGTCTATGGCTACACCTTC | TRBJ1-2 | . | . | TRBV19
CSVEETRDNEQFF | TGCAGCGTTGAAGAGACTAGGGACAATGAGCAGTTCTTC | TRBJ2-1 | . | . | TRBV29-1
CASSLNQPQHF | TGTGCCAGCAGTCTCAATCAGCCCCAGCATTTT | TRBJ1-5 | . | . | TRBV28
CASSLPGQGLKVDQPQHF | TGTGCCAGCAGCTTACCGGGACAGGGGTTAAAGGTAGATCAGCCCCAGCATTTT | TRBJ1-5 | . | TRBD1 | TRBV7-8
CASSQGQGTYEQYF | TGCGCCAGCAGCCAAGGGCAGGGAACCTACGAGCAGTACTTC | TRBJ2-7 | . | . | TRBV4-1
CASSQDLHRGEGYTF | TGTGCCAGCAGCCAAGATCTCCACAGGGGCGAGGGCTACACCTTC | TRBJ1-2 | . | TRBD1 | TRBV4-2
CASSPPTGARRDEQYF | TGTGCCAGCTCACCACCCACAGGGGCAAGGAGGGACGAGCAGTACTTC | TRBJ2-7 | . | . | TRBV18
CSVVHSSNTEAFF | TGCAGCGTAGTACATTCCTCGAACACTGAAGCTTTCTTT | TRBJ1-1 | . | . | TRBV29-1
CASSYWGQGGSPLHF | TGTGCCAGCAGTTACTGGGGACAGGGGGGTTCACCCCTCCACTTT | TRBJ1-6 | . | TRBD1 | TRBV6-5
CASSLVGGAGQGRKTQYF | TGTGCCAGCAGCTTAGTAGGCGGAGCGGGACAGGGGAGAAAGACCCAGTACTTC | TRBJ2-5 | once | TRBD1 | TRBV7-9
CASRQGGGAAEGYTF | TGTGCCAGCAGACAAGGAGGGGGGGCAGCGGAAGGCTACACCTTC | TRBJ1-2 | . | . | TRBV28
CASSFLTGTGELFF | TGTGCCAGCAGCTTCCTGACGGGGACCGGGGAGCTGTTTTTT | TRBJ2-2 | . | . | TRBV7-2
CASEGAREKLFF | TGTGCCAGCGAAGGGGCTAGGGAAAAACTGTTTTTT | TRBJ1-4 | . | . | TRBV28
CASSTHRGFYGYTF | TGTGCCAGTAGTACCCACAGGGGCTTCTATGGCTACACCTTC | TRBJ1-2 | few | TRBD1 | TRBV19